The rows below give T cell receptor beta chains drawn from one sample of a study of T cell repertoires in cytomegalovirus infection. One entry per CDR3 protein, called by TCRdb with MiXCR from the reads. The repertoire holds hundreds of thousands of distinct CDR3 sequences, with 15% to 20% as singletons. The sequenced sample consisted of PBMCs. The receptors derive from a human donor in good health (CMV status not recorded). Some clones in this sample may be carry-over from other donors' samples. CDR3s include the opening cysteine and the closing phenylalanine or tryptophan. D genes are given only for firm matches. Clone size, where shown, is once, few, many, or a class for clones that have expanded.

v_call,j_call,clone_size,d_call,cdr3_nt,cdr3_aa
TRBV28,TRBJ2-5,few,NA,TGTGCCAGCAGATCGGGGGACCACCAAGAGACCCAGTACTTC,CASRSGDHQETQYF
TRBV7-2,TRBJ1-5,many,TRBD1,TGTGCCAGCAGCTTAGTAGGACAGGGGGCTAGTCAGCCCCAGCATTTT,CASSLVGQGASQPQHF
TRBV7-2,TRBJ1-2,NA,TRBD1,TGTACCAGTAGCCTCGGGACAGGGGGATTCTATGGCTACACCTTC,CTSSLGTGGFYGYTF
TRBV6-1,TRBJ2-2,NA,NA,TGTGCCAGCAGTGAAGGTGTGGAGCCTGCCGGGGAGCTGTTTTTT,CASSEGVEPAGELFF
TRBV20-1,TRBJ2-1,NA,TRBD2,TGCAGTGCTAGAGATCAATTCATGGGCCGGGGGGGCCACAATGAGCAGTTCTTC,CSARDQFMGRGGHNEQFF
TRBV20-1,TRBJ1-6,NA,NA,TGCAGTGCTATAGGACAGTTCCAATCACCCCTCCACTTT,CSAIGQFQSPLHF
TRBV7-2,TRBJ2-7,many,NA,TGTGCCAGCAGCTTAGCGTCAGGGTCCTACGAGCAGTACTTC,CASSLASGSYEQYF
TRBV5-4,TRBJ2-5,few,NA,TGTGCCAGCAGCTTGGCCTTTGAGGAGACCCAGTACTTC,CASSLAFEETQYF
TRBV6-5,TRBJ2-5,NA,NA,TGTGCCAGCAGTTACCAACAGGGCCGGGAGACCCAGTACTTC,CASSYQQGRETQYF
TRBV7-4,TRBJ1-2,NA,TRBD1,TGTGCCAGCAGCCTAGCCGGGACAGGGGGAAGTAGCTATGGCTACACCTTC,CASSLAGTGGSSYGYTF
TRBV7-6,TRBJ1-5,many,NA,TGTGCCACCGATAGCAATCAGCCCCAGCATTTT,CATDSNQPQHF
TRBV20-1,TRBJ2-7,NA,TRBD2,TGCAGTGCTAGACCGCGGACTAGCGGGAGCTACGAGCAGTACTTC,CSARPRTSGSYEQYF
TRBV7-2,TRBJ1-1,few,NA,TGTGCCAGCAGCCGTTTTCCCGGGGCGAGCACTGAAGCTTTCTTT,CASSRFPGASTEAFF
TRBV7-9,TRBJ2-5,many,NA,TGTGCCAGCAGTACGGAAGGGGAGACCCAGTACTTC,CASSTEGETQYF
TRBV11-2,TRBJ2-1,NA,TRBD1,TGTGCCAGCAGGACAATTCAAACCGGGACAGGGAAAAGCAATGAGCAGTTCTTC,CASRTIQTGTGKSNEQFF
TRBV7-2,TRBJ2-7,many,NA,TGTGCCAGCAGCTTCCCCTGGGGTATGGGGGCGCGGGAGCAGTACTTC,CASSFPWGMGAREQYF
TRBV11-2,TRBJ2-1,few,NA,TGTGCCAGCAGCTCCCCTTATATCAACGAGCAGTTCTTC,CASSSPYINEQFF
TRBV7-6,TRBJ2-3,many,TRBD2,TGTGCCAGCAGCAATCCGCGGGGGGGCCACACAGATACGCAGTATTTT,CASSNPRGGHTDTQYF
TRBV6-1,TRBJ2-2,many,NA,TGTGCCAGCAGCGAAATTAGCGGGAACACCGGGGAGCTGTTTTTT,CASSEISGNTGELFF
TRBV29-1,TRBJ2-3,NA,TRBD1,TGCAGCGTAGAGGGGACAGCTCGAGATACGCAGTATTTT,CSVEGTARDTQYF
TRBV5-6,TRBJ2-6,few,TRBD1,TGTGCCAGCAGCGGAATGACAGGGGCCCCAATCTCTGGGGCCAACGTCCTGACTTTC,CASSGMTGAPISGANVLTF
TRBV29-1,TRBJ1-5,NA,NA,TGCAGCGTTGCGGGGGGCGCATATCAGCCCCAGCATTTT,CSVAGGAYQPQHF
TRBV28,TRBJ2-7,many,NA,TGTGCCAGCAGTTTAGGGACACTAAAGGACGGCGAGCAGTACTTC,CASSLGTLKDGEQYF
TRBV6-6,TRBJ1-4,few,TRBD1,TGTGCCAGCAGTTACTCAGGGGGCGTAAATGAAAAACTGTTTTTT,CASSYSGGVNEKLFF
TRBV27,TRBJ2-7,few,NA,TGTGCCAGCAGTTTATCAGGGTGGCGCGAGCAGTACTTC,CASSLSGWREQYF
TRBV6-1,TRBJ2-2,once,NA,TGTGCCAGCAGTGAAGCCGGGAGGAACACCGGGGAGCTGTTTTTT,CASSEAGRNTGELFF
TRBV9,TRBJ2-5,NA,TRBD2,TGTGCCAGCAGCTCTAATCCGGGACTAGCACACCAAGAGACCCAGTACTTC,CASSSNPGLAHQETQYF
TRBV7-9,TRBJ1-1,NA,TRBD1,TGTGCCAGCAGTCCTAGGACAGGGAGCACTGAAGCTTTCTTT,CASSPRTGSTEAFF
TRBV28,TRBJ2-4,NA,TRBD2,TGTGCCACCACGACTAGCGGGGGAAGCAAAAACATTCAGTACTTC,CATTTSGGSKNIQYF
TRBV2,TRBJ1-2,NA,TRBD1,TGTGCCAGCAGCCGGAGGGACAGGGGGATCGGCTCGCGTGGCTACACCTTC,CASSRRDRGIGSRGYTF
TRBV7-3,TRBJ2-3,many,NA,TGTGCCAGCAGCCTATGGGGGGGCCCAGATACGCAGTATTTT,CASSLWGGPDTQYF
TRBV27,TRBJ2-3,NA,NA,TGTGCCAGCAGTTTCACAGGGTTGAGGACAGATACGCAGTATTTT,CASSFTGLRTDTQYF
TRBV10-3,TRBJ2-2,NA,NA,TGTGCCATCAGTGACGGACTCCGAGGAACCGGGGAGCTGTTTTTT,CAISDGLRGTGELFF
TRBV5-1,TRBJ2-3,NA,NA,TGCGCCAGCAGCTTGGTAAACAGTATGACAGATACGCAGTATTTT,CASSLVNSMTDTQYF
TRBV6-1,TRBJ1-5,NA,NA,TGTGCCAGCAGTCCCCCGGCTTATAGCAATCAGCCCCAGCATTTT,CASSPPAYSNQPQHF
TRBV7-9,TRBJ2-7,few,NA,TGTGCCAGCAGCTTACTTCGGGGGCATAAAAACGCCTACGAGCAGTACTTC,CASSLLRGHKNAYEQYF
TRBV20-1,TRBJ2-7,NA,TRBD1,TGCAGTGCTAGAGATCGGACAGGGACCTACGAGCAGTACTTC,CSARDRTGTYEQYF
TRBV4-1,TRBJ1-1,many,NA,TGCGCCAGCAGCCAAGAACCTTCCGATCCGGACACTGAAGCTTTCTTT,CASSQEPSDPDTEAFF
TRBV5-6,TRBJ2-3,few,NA,TGTGCCAGCAGCAGGGGGGCCCCCACAGATACGCAGTATTTT,CASSRGAPTDTQYF
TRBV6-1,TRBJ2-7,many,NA,TGTGCCAGCAGTGAAGACAGGGAGTTAAGCGAGCAGTACTTC,CASSEDRELSEQYF
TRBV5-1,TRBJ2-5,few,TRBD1,TGCGCCAGCAGCAACTCCGGGACAGCCCTCCAAGAGACCCAGTACTTC,CASSNSGTALQETQYF
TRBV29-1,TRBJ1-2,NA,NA,TGCAGCGTTGGCTACGGGGCCAACTATGGCTACACCTTC,CSVGYGANYGYTF
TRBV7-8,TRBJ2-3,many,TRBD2,TGTGCCAGCAGCTCCGGACTAGCGGGGGGGGATACGCAGTATTTT,CASSSGLAGGDTQYF
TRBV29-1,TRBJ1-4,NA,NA,TGCAGCGTTCTCGTTAGGGTGGGTGAAAAACTGTTTTTT,CSVLVRVGEKLFF
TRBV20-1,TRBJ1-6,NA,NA,TGCAGTGCCAGAACCGAAAGAAGCTCCTATAATTCACCCCTCCACTTT,CSARTERSSYNSPLHF
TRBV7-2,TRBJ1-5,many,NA,TGTGCCAGCAGCCTGGACCGTTTACAGCCCCAGCATTTT,CASSLDRLQPQHF
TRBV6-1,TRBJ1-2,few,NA,TGTGCCAGCAGCATGGGTATAGGCTACACCTTC,CASSMGIGYTF
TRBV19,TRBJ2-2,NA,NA,TGTGCCAGTAGTATAGCCATACTAGTTTCCGGGGAGCTGTTTTTT,CASSIAILVSGELFF
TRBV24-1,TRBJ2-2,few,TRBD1,TGTGCCACCAGTGCACCTTACCGACAGGGGAAGGACACCGGGGAGCTGTTTTTT,CATSAPYRQGKDTGELFF
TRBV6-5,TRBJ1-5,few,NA,TGTGCCAGCAGTTACTCGCGGGACAATCAGCCCCAGCATTTT,CASSYSRDNQPQHF
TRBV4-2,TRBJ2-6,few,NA,TGTGCCAGCAGCCAAGTTTCTCCCACCATGGCTGGGGCCAACGTCCTGACTTTC,CASSQVSPTMAGANVLTF
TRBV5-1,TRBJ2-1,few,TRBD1,TGCGCCAGCAGCTTGGCGGGACAGAGTTATGTCAATGAGCAGTTCTTC,CASSLAGQSYVNEQFF
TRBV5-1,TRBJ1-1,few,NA,TGCGCCAGCAGCCTGGGGTATCTGAACACTGAAGCTTTCTTT,CASSLGYLNTEAFF